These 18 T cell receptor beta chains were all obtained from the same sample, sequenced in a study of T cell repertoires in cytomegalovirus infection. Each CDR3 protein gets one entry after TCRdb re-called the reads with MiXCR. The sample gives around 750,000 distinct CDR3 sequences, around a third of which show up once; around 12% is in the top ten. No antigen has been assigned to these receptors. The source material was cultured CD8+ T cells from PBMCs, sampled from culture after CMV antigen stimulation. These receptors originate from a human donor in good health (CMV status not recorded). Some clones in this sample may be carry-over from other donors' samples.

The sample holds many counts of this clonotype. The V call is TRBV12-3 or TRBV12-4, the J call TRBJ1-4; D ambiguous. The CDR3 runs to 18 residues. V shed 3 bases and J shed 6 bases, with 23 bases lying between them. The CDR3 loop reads CASSFVRQGISLDEKLFF. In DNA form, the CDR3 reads TGTGCCAGCAGTTTCGTTAGGCAAGGGATTTCGTTGGATGAAAAACTGTTTTTT.

The CDR3 sequence: CASSSGTGSTYEQYF. DNA for the CDR3: TGTGCCAGCAGTTCCGGGACAGGGTCGACCTACGAGCAGTACTTC. The chain couples TRBV6-5 to TRBJ2-7, with 9 bases matching TRBD1. The CDR3 has 15 residues. With 4 bases clipped from V and 2 bases from J, the junction kept 6 bases outside the gene matches. Germline CDR1 is MNHEY and CDR2 is SVGAGI.

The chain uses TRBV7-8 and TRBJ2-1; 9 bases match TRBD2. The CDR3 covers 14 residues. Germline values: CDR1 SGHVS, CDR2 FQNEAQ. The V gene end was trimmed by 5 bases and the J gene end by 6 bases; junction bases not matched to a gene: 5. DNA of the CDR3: TGTGCCAGCAGCAGCCGTAGCGGGAGCAATGAGCAGTTCTTC. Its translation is CASSSRSGSNEQFF.

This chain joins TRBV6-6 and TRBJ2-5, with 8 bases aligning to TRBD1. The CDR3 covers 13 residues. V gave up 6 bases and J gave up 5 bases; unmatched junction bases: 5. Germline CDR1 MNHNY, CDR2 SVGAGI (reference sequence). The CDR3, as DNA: TGTGCCAGCAGCAACAGGGGGACTGAGACCCAGTACTTC. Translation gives CASSNRGTETQYF.

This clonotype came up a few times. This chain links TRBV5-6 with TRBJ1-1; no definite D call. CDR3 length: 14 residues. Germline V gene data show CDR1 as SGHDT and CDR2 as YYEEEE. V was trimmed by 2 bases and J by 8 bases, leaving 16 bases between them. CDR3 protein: CASSLGRPRSEAFF. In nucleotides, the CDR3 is TGTGCCAGCAGCTTAGGGCGCCCGAGGTCCGAAGCTTTCTTT.

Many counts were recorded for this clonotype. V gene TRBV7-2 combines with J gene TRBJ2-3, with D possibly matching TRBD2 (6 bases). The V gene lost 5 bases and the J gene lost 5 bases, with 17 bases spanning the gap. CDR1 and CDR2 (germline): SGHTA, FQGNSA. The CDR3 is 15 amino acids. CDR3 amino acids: CASSLPAGGKDTQYF. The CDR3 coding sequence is TGTGCCAGCAGCCTACCTGCCGGGGGAAAAGATACGCAGTATTTT.

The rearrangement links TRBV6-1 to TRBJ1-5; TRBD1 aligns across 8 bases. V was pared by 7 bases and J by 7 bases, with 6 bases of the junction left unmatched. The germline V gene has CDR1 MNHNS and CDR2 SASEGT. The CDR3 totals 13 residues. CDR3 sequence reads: CASTGQELQPQHF. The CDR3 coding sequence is TGTGCCAGCACGGGACAGGAGTTACAGCCCCAGCATTTT.

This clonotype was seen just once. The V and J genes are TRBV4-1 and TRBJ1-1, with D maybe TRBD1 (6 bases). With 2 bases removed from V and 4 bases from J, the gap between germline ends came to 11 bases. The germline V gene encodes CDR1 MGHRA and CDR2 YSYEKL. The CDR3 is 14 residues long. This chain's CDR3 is CASSQYRDGTEAFF. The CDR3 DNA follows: TGCGCCAGCAGCCAATACAGGGACGGCACTGAAGCTTTCTTT.

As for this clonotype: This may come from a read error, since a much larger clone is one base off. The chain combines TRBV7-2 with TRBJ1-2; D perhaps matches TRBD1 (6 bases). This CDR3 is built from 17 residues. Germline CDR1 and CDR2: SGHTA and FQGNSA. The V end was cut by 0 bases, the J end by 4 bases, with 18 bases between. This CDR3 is CASSLAFDRRPSYGYTF. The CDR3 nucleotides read TGTGCCAGCAGCTTAGCCTTTGACAGGAGGCCTTCCTATGGCTACACCTTC.

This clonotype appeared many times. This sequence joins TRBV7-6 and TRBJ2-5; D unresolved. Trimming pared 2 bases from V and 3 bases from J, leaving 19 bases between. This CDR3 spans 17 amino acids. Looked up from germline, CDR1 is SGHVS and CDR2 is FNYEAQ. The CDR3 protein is CASSLYYAAVVKETQYF. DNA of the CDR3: TGTGCCAGCAGCTTATATTATGCGGCAGTAGTGAAAGAGACCCAGTACTTC.

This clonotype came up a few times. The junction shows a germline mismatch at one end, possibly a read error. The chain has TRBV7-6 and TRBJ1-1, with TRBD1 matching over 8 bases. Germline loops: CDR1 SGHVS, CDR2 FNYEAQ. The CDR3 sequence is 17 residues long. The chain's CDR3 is CASSPTNLQGGNTEAFF. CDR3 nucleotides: TGTGCTAGCAGCCCCACGAATTTACAGGGGGGGAACACTGAAGCTTTCTTT.

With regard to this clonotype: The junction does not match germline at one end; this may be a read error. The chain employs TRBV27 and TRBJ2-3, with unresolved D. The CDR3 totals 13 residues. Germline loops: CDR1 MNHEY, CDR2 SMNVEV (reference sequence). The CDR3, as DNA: TGTGCCAACAGTTGGCAGGGCACAGATACGCAGTATTTT. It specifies CANSWQGTDTQYF.

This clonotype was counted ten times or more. The CDR3 DNA reads TGTGCCAGCAGCTTCAGGGACCGACGGGAGACCCAGTACTTC. It specifies CASSFRDRRETQYF. This chain uses TRBV7-6 with TRBJ2-5; possibly TRBD1 or TRBD2 for D (5 bases each). The CDR3 length is 14 residues. CDR1 and CDR2 (germline): SGHVS, FNYEAQ. V dropped 3 bases and J dropped 5 bases, with 13 bases sitting between them. The variable domain in full, completed from reference TRBV7-6 and TRBJ2-5, reads GAGVSQSPRYKVTKRGQDVALRCDPISGHVSLYWYRQALGQGPEFLTYFNYEAQQDKSGLPNDRFSAERPEGSISTLTIQRTEQRDSAMYRCASSFRDRRETQYFGPGTRLLVL.

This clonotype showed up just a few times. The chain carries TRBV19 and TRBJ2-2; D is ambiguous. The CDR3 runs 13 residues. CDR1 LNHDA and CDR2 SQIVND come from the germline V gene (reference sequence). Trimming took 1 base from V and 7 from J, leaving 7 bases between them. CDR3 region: CASSIGAVGELFF. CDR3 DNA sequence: TGTGCCAGTAGTATAGGGGCGGTCGGGGAGCTGTTTTTT.

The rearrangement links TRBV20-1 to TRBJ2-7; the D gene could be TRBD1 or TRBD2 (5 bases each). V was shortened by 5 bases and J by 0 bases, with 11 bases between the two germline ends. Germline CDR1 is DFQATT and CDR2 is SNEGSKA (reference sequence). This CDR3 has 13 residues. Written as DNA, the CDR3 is TGCAGTGCTTTGGGACGGAACTCCTACGAGCAGTACTTC. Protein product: CSALGRNSYEQYF.

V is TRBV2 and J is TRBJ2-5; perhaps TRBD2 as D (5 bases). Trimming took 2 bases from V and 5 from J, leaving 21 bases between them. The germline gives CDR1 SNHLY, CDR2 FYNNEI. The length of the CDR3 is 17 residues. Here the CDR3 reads CASSENLSGRVGETQYF. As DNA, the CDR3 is TGTGCCAGCAGTGAAAACTTATCCGGGCGGGTAGGGGAGACCCAGTACTTC.

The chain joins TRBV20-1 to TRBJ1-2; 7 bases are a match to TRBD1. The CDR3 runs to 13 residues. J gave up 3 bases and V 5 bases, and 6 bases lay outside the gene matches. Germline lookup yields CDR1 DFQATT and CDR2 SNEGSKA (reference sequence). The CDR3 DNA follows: TGCAGTGCTCCCAGGGGGACAGACTATGGCTACACCTTC. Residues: CSAPRGTDYGYTF.

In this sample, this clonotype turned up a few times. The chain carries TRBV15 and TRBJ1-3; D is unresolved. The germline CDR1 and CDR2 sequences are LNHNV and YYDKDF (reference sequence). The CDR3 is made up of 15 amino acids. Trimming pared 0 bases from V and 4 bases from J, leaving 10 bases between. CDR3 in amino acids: CATSRDRQAGNTIYF. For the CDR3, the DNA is TGTGCCACCAGCAGAGATCGACAAGCCGGAAACACCATATATTTT.